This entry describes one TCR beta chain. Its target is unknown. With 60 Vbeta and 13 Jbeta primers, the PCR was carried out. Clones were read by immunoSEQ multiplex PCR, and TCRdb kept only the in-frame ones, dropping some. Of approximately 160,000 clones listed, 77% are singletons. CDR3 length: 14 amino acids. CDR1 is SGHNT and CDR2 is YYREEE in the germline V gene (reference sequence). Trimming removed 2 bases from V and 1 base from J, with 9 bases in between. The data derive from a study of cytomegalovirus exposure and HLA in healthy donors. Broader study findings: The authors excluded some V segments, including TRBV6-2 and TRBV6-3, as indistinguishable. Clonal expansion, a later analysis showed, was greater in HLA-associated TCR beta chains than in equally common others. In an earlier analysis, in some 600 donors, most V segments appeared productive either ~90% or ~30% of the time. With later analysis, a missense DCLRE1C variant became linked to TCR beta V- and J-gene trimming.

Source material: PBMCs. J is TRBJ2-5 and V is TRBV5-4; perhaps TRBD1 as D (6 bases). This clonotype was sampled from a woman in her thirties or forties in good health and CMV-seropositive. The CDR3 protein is CASSFQGTQETQYF. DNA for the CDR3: TGTGCCAGCAGCTTCCAGGGGACCCAAGAGACCCAGTACTTC.